This T cell receptor beta chain originates from a study of shared T cell receptors in the human thymus. The CDR3 has 15 residues. V was trimmed by 3 bases and J by 4 bases, leaving 15 bases between them. From germline, CDR1 is MNHNS and CDR2 SASEGT. Clones were sequenced by immunoSEQ multiplex PCR, and TCRdb holds only the in-frame ones, with some missing. The sample lists 550,000 to 800,000 clones, around 85% occurring once. The sample was also linked to a second study, of human thymus T cells.

Source material: thymocytes. The sequence came from a girl under two years old with a congenital heart defect. The chain combines TRBV6-1 with TRBJ1-2; a possible D gene is TRBD1 (5 bases). CDR3 sequence reads: CASSDRGTAIYGYTF. As DNA, the CDR3 is TGTGCCAGCAGTGACCGCGGGACGGCAATCTATGGCTACACCTTC.